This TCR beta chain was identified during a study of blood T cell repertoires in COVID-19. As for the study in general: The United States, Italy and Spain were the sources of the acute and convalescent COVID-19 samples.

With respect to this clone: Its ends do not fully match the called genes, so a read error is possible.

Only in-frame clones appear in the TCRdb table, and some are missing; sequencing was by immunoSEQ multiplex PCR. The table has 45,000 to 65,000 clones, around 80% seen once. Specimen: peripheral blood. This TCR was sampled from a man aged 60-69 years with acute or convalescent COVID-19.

CDR3 coding DNA: TGTGCCACCAGCAGAGATCCGGGACAGAGCAACCAGCCCCAGCATTTT. It yields the protein CATSRDPGQSNQPQHF. V is TRBV15 and J is TRBJ1-5, with 7 bases matching TRBD1. The CDR3 contains 16 residues. CDR1 LNHNV and CDR2 YYDKDF come from the germline V gene (reference sequence).